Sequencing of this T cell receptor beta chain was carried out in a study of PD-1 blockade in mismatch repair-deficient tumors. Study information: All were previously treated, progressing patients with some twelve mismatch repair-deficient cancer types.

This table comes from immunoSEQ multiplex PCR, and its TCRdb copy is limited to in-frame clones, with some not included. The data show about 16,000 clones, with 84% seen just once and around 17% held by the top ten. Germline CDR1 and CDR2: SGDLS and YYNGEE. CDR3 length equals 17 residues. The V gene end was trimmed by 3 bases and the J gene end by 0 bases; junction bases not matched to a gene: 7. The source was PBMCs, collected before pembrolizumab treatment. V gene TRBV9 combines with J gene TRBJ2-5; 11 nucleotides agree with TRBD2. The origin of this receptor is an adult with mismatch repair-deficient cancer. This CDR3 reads CASSGDPGLADQETQYF. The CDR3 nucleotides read TGTGCCAGCAGCGGCGACCCGGGACTAGCGGACCAAGAGACCCAGTACTTC.